The next 7 T cell receptor beta chains were all read from a single sample in a study of cytomegalovirus exposure and HLA in healthy donors. PCR employed 60 Vbeta and 13 Jbeta primers. Libraries were prepared by immunoSEQ multiplex PCR; TCRdb keeps only in-frame clonotypes and omits some of them. The sample carries about 130,000 clones, 17% recorded once. The sequenced sample consisted of PBMCs. All receptors derive from a female donor in good health and CMV-seropositive.

This chain links TRBV7-6 with TRBJ1-4, with TRBD1 identical over 8 bases. The CDR3 totals 14 residues. Germline V gene sequence: CDR1 SGHVS, CDR2 FNYEAQ. Trimming cost V 5 bases and J 8 bases; bases outside gene matches: 7. CDR3 DNA sequence: TGTGCCAGCAGCCCAGGGGGCCTTAGAGAAAAACTGTTTTTT. Residues: CASSPGGLREKLFF.

The sample holds a few counts of this clone. This chain joins TRBV7-9 and TRBJ2-7; 7 bases agree with TRBD1. The germline V gene has CDR1 SEHNR and CDR2 FQNEAQ (reference sequence). The junction had 13 bases not matched to a gene; V was cut back by 5 bases and J by 6 bases. The CDR3 spans 15 residues. The CDR3 nucleotides are TGTGCCAGCAGCCTACAGCCCGGACAGGTCTCCGAGCAGTACTTC. Translated, it gives CASSLQPGQVSEQYF.

This clone was picked up a small number of times. V is TRBV5-1 and J is TRBJ1-6, with 10 bases lining up with TRBD1. J was trimmed by 8 bases and V by 2 bases; bases with no gene match: 7. The CDR3 is made up of 16 amino acids. The germline gives CDR1 SGHRS, CDR2 YFSETQ. The CDR3 bases are TGCGCCAGCAGCTTCAAGACTGGACAGGGGGATTCACCCCTCCACTTT. Amino acid sequence: CASSFKTGQGDSPLHF.

On this clone: The sample contains more than one DNA sequence encoding this CDR3. The J gene is TRBJ2-5, the V gene TRBV5-4; TRBD2 matches at 7 bases. From germline, CDR1 is SGHNT and CDR2 YYREEE (reference sequence). The CDR3 loop spans 13 amino acids. The V segment lost 3 bases and the J segment 5 bases; nucleotides outside the gene matches: 4. DNA for the CDR3: TGTGCCAGCAGCTGGAGGGGAGGGGAGACCCAGTACTTC. Translation gives CASSWRGGETQYF.

This clone was observed a handful of times. This chain links TRBV5-6 with TRBJ2-7; 8 nucleotides match TRBD1. With 4 bases clipped from V and 2 bases from J, the junction kept 5 bases outside the gene matches. The CDR3 is 14 residues long. Germline V gene lookup returns CDR1 SGHDT and CDR2 YYEEEE. This CDR3 reads CASSVWGQAYEQYF. CDR3 coding DNA: TGTGCCAGCAGCGTTTGGGGACAGGCCTACGAGCAGTACTTC.

The chain couples TRBV19 to TRBJ1-5, with D unclear. The V and J ends lost 7 bases and 7 bases respectively, with 8 bases between them. The CDR3 is made up of 11 amino acids. The germline V gene has CDR1 LNHDA and CDR2 SQIVND (reference sequence). Here the CDR3 reads CASISGQPQHF. The CDR3 nucleotides are TGTGCCAGTATAAGCGGGCAGCCCCAGCATTTT.

This clone appeared a few times. CDR3 in DNA: TGTGCCAGCAGTTTCGGGGGGGCGCTTCGGGAGCTGTTTTTT. This sequence encodes CASSFGGALRELFF. The chain links TRBV28 to TRBJ2-2; TRBD2 agrees at 8 bases. The trim removed 3 bases at V and 9 bases at J, leaving 6 bases unmatched. The germline V gene encodes CDR1 MDHEN and CDR2 SYDVKM. The CDR3 runs to 14 residues.